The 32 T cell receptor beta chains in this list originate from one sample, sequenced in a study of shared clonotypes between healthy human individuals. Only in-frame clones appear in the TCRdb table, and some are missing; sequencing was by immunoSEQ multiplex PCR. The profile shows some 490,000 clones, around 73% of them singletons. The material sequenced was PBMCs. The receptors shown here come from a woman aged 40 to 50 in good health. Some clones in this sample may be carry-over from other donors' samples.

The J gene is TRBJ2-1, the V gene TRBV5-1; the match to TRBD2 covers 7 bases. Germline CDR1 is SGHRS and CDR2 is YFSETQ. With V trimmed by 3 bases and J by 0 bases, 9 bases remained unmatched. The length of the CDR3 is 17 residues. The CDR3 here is CASSSPAGFSSYNEQFF. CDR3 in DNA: TGCGCCAGCAGCTCCCCAGCGGGGTTTAGCTCCTACAATGAGCAGTTCTTC.

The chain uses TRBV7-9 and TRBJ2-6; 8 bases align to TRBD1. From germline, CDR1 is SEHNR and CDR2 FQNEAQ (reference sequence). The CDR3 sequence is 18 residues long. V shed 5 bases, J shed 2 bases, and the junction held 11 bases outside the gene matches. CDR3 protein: CASSPMPGQAAGANVLTF. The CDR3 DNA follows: TGTGCCAGCAGCCCCATGCCGGGACAGGCTGCTGGGGCCAACGTCCTGACTTTC.

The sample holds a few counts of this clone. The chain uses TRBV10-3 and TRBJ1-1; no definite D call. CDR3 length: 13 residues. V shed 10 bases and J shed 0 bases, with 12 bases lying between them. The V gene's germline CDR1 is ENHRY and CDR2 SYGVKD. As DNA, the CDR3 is TGTGCCACCCAGGCCGTCATGAACACTGAAGCTTTCTTT. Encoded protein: CATQAVMNTEAFF.

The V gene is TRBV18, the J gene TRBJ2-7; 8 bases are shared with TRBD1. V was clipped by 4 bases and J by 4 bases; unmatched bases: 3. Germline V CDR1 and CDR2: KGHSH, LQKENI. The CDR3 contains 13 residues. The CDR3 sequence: CASSQGQVYEQYF. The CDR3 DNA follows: TGTGCCAGCTCACAGGGACAGGTATACGAGCAGTACTTC. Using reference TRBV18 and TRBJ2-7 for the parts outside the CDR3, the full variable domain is NAGVMQNPRHLVRRRGQEARLRCSPMKGHSHVYWYRQLPEEGLKFMVYLQKENIIDESGMPKERFSAEFPKEGPSILRIQQVVRGDSAAYFCASSQGQVYEQYFGPGTRLTVT.

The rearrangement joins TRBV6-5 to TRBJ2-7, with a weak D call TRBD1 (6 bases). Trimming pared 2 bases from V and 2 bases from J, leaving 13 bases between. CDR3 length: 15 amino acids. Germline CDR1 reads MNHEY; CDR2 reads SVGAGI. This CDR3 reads CASSYRDTATYEQYF. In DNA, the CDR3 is TGTGCCAGCAGTTACCGGGACACGGCCACCTACGAGCAGTACTTC.

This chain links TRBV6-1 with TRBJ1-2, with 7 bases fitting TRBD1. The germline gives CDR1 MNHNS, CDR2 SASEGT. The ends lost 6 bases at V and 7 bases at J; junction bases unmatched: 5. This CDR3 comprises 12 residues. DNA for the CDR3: TGTGCCAGCAGGGACAGGAGCGGTGGCTACACCTTC. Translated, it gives CASRDRSGGYTF.

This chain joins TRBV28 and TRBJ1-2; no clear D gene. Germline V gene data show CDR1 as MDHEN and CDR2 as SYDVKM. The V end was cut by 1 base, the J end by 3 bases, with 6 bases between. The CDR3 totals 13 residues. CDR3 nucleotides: TGTGCCAGCAGTTTATTTGCGGACTATGGCTACACCTTC. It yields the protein CASSLFADYGYTF.

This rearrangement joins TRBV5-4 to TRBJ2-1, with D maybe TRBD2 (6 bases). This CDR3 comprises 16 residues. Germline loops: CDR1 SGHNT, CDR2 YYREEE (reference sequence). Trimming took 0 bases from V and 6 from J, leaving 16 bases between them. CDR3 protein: CASSLGGASEFNEQFF. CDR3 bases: TGTGCCAGCAGCTTGGGCGGGGCTAGCGAGTTCAATGAGCAGTTCTTC.

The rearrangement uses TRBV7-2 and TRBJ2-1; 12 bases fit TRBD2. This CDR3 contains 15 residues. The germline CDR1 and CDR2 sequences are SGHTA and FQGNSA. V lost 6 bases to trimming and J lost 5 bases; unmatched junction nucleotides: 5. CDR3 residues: CASRQRTSGNNEQFF. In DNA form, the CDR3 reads TGTGCCAGCAGACAAAGGACTAGCGGGAACAATGAGCAGTTCTTC.

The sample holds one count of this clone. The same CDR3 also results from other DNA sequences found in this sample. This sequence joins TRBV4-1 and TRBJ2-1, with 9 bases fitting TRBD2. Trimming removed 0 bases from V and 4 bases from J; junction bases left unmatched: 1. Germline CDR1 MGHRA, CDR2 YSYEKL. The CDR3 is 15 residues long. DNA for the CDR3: TGCGCCAGCAGCCAAGATAGCGGGAGTTACAATGAGCAGTTCTTC. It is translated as CASSQDSGSYNEQFF.

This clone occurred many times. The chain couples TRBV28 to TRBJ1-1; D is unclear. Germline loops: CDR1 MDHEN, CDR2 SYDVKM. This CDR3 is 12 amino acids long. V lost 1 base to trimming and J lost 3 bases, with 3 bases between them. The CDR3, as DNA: TGTGCCAGCAGTTTATTGGACACTGAAGCTTTCTTT. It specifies CASSLLDTEAFF. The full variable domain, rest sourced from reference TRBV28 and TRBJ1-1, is DVKVTQSSRYLVKRTGEKVFLECVQDMDHENMFWYRQDPGLGLRLIYFSYDVKMKEKGDIPEGYSVSREKKERFSLILESASTNQTSMYLCASSLLDTEAFFGQGTRLTVV.

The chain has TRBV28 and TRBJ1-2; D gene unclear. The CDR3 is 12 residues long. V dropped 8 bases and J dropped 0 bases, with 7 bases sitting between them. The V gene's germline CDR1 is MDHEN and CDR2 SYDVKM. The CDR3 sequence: CASETTNYGYTF. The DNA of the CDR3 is TGTGCCAGCGAGACTACTAACTATGGCTACACCTTC.

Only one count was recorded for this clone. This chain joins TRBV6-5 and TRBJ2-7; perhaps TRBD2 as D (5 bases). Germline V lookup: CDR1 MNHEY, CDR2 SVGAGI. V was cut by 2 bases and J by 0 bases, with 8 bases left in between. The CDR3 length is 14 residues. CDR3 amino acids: CASSYEGGSYEQYF. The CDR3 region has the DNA TGTGCCAGCAGTTACGAGGGCGGCTCCTACGAGCAGTACTTC.

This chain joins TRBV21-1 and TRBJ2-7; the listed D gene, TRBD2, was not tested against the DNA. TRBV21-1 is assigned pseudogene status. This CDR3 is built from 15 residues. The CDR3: CASSNEGRPRKEQYF. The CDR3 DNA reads TGTGCCAGCAGCAACGAGGGCAGGCCTCGAAAAGAGCAGTACTTC.

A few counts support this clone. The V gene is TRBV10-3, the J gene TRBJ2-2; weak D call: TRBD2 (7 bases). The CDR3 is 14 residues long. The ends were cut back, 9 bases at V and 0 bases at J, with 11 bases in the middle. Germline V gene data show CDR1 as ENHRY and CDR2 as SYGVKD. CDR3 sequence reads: CAMAGAPNTGELFF. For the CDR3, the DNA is TGTGCCATGGCGGGGGCGCCGAACACCGGGGAGCTGTTTTTT.

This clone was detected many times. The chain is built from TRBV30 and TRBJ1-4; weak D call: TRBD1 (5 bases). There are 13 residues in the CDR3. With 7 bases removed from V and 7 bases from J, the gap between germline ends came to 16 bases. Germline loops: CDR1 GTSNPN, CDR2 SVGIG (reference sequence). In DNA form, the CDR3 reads TGTGCCTACGGACGGGGGTATAGTGAAAAACTGTTTTTT. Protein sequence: CAYGRGYSEKLFF. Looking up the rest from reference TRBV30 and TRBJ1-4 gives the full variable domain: SQTIHQWPATLVQPVGSPLSLECTVEGTSNPNLYWYRQAAGRGLQLLFYSVGIGQISSEVPQNLSASRPQDRQFILSSKKLLLSDSGFYLCAYGRGYSEKLFFGSGTQLSVL.

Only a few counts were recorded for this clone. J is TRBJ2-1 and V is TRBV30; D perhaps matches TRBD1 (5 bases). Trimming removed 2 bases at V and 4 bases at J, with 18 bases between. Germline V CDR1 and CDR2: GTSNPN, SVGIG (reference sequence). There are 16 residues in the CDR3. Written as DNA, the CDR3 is TGTGCCTGGAGTTCCTTAAGGGGTCCAAGGTACAATGAGCAGTTCTTC. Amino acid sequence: CAWSSLRGPRYNEQFF. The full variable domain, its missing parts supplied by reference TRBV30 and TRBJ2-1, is SQTIHQWPATLVQPVGSPLSLECTVEGTSNPNLYWYRQAAGRGLQLLFYSVGIGQISSEVPQNLSASRPQDRQFILSSKKLLLSDSGFYLCAWSSLRGPRYNEQFFGPGTRLTVL.

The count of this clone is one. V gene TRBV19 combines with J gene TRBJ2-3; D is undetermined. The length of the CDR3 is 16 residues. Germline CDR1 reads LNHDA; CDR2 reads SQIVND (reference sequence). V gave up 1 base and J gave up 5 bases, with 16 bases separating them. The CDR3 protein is CASSIGGAMVVDTQYF. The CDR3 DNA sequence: TGTGCCAGTAGTATAGGAGGAGCCATGGTCGTAGATACGCAGTATTTT. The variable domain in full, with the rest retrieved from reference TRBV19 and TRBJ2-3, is DGGITQSPKYLFRKEGQNVTLSCEQNLNHDAMYWYRQDPGQGLRLIYYSQIVNDFQKGDIAEGYSVSREKKESFPLTVTSAQKNPTAFYLCASSIGGAMVVDTQYFGPGTRLTVL.

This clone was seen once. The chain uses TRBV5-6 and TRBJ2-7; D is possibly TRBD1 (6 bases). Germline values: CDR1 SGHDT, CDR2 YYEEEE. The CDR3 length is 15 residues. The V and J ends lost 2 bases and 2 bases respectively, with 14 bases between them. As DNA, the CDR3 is TGTGCCAGCAGCTTTGGGGGCAGGGCGACCTACGAGCAGTACTTC. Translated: CASSFGGRATYEQYF.

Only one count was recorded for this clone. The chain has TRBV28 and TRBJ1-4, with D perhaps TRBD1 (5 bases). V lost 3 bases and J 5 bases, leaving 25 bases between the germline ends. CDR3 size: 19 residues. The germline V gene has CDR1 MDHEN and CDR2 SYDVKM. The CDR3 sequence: CASSFSYAGGGAENEKLFF. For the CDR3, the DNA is TGTGCCAGCAGTTTTTCCTACGCCGGGGGAGGGGCAGAGAATGAAAAACTGTTTTTT.

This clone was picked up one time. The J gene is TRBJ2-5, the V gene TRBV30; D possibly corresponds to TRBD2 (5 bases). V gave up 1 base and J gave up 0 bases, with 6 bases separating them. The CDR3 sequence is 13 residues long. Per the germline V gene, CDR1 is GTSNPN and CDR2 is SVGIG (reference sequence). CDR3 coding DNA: TGTGCCTGGAGTGCGGGGAACCAAGAGACCCAGTACTTC. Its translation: CAWSAGNQETQYF.

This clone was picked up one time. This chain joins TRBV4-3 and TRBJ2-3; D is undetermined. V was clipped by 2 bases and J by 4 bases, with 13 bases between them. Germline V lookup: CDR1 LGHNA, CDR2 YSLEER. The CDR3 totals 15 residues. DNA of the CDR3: TGCGCCAGCAGCCAACTACTCGACACCTCAGATACGCAGTATTTT. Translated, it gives CASSQLLDTSDTQYF.

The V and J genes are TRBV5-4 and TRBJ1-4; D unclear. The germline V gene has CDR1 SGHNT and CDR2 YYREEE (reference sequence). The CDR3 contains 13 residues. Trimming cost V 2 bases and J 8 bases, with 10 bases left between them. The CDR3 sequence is CASSLYKNEKLFF. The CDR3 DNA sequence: TGTGCCAGCAGCTTATACAAGAACGAAAAACTGTTTTTT.

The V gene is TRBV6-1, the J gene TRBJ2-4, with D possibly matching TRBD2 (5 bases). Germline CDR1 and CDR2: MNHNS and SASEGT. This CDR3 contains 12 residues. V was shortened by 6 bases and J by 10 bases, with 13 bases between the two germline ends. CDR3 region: CASRSGVVIQYF. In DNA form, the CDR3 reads TGTGCCAGCAGGTCCGGGGTGGTTATTCAGTACTTC.

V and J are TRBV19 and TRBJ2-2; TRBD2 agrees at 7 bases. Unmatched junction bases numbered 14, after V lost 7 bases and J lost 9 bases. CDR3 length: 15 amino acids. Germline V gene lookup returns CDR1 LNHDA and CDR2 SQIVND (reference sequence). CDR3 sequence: CASIGGTDHFWELFF. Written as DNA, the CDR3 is TGTGCCAGTATCGGGGGGACGGATCACTTTTGGGAGCTGTTTTTT.

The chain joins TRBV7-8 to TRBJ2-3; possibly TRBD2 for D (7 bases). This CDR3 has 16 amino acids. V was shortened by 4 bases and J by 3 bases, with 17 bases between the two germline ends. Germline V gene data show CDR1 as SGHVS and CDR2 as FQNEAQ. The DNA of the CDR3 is TGTGCCAGCAGCTGGGGGGCGGGAGAAGTGACAGATACGCAGTATTTT. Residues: CASSWGAGEVTDTQYF. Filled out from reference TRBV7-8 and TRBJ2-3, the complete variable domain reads GAGVSQSPRYKVAKRGQDVALRCDPISGHVSLFWYQQALGQGPEFLTYFQNEAQLDKSGLPSDRFFAERPEGSVSTLKIQRTQQEDSAVYLCASSWGAGEVTDTQYFGPGTRLTVL.

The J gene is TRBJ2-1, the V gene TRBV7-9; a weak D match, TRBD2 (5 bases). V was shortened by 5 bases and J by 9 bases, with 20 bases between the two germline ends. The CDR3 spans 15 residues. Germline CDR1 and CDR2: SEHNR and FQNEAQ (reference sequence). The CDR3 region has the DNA TGTGCCAGCAGCCCCGCACAACTAGATACGAGTGAGCAGTTCTTC. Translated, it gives CASSPAQLDTSEQFF.

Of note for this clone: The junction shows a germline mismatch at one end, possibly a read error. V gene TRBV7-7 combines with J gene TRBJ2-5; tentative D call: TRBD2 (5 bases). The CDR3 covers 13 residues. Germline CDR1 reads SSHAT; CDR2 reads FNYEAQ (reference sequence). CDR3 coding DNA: TGTGCTAGCAGTTCGGACTTTCAAGAGACCCAGTACTTC. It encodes CASSSDFQETQYF. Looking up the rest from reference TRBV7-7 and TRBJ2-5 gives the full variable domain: GAGVSQSPRYKVTKRGQDVTLRCDPISSHATLYWYQQALGQGPEFLTYFNYEAQPDKSGLPSDRFSAERPEGSISTLTIQRTEQRDSAMYRCASSSDFQETQYFGPGTRLLVL.

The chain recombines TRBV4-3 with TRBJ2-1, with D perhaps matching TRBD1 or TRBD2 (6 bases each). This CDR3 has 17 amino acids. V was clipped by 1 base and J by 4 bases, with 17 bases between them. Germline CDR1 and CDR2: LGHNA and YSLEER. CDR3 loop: CASSQGGAEGIYNEQFF. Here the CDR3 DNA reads TGCGCCAGCAGCCAAGGGGGGGCGGAGGGGATATACAATGAGCAGTTCTTC.

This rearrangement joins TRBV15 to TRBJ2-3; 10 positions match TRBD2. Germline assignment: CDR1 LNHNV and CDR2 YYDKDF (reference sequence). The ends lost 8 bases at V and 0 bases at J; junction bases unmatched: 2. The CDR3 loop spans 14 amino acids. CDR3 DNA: TGTGCCACCGCTAGCGGGAGTAGCACAGATACGCAGTATTTT. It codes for CATASGSSTDTQYF.

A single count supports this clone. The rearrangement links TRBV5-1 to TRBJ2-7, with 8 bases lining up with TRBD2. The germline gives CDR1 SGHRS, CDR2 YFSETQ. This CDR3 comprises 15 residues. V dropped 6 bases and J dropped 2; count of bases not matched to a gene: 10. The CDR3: CASNPGLAGPYEQYF. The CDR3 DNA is TGCGCCAGCAACCCAGGGCTAGCGGGTCCCTACGAGCAGTACTTC.

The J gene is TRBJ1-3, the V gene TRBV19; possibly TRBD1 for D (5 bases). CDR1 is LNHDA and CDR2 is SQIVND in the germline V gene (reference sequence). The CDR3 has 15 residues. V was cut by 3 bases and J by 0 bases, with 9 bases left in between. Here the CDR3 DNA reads TGTGCCAGTAGTATCGAGGGACGCTCTGGAAACACCATATATTTT. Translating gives CASSIEGRSGNTIYF. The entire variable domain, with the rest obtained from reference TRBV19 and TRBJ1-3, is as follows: DGGITQSPKYLFRKEGQNVTLSCEQNLNHDAMYWYRQDPGQGLRLIYYSQIVNDFQKGDIAEGYSVSREKKESFPLTVTSAQKNPTAFYLCASSIEGRSGNTIYFGEGSWLTVV.